These 12 T cell receptor delta chains were all obtained from the same sample, sequenced in a study of γδ T cells in repeated Plasmodium falciparum infection. Flow sorting of PBMC yielded separate Vgamma9/Vdelta2+ and Vdelta2-negative gammadelta T cell populations for bulk repertoire analysis. TCRdb fed the multiplex PCR reads to CATT. The sample includes around 86,000 delta-chain clones, approximately 1.4% of them seen just once. The sequencing input was gamma-delta T cells from blood. These receptors all come from a pool of human donors (malaria-infected and uninfected, not separated).

This clone came up a few times. The mismatch at residue 5 between this DNA's translation and the TCRdb protein of a much larger clone likely reflects a read error; the protein shown is translated from the DNA. V and J are TRDV1 and TRDJ1, with 13 positions matching TRDD3. Germline matching of the DNA provided the J gene here, since TCRdb leaves it blank. Germline V gene data show CDR1 as TSWWSYY and CDR2 as QGS. The CDR3 loop spans 18 amino acids. With 4 bases clipped from V and 4 bases from J, the junction kept 12 bases outside the gene matches. The CDR3 DNA reads as TGTGCTCTTGGGGGACCGTACTGGGGGATACGCCGGGGCGATAAACTCATCTTT. Translation gives CALGGPYWGIRRGDKLIF.

Of note for this clone: A single base is all that separates this from a far larger clone, so a read error is likely. In the same sample, other DNA sequences code for this CDR3. J is TRDJ1 and V is TRDV1; 13 bases are shared with TRDD3. No J segment appears in TCRdb, so it was assigned here by matching the sequence to germline. The CDR3 spans 22 residues. The V gene end was trimmed by 0 bases and the J gene end by 4 bases; junction bases not matched to a gene: 20. Germline V gene lookup returns CDR1 TSWWSYY and CDR2 QGS. The CDR3 DNA reads as TGTGCTCTTGGGGAACTAGTCGACGGATTTTACTGGGGGATACGCATGTGCGATAAACTCATCTTT. Protein sequence: CALGELVDGFYWGIRMCDKLIF.

For this clone: This probably arose from a read error, given a far larger clone one base away. The sample contains more than one DNA sequence encoding this CDR3. The rearrangement joins TRDV1 to TRDJ1; 9 nucleotides match TRDD2. Since TCRdb gives no J gene, matching the DNA to germline was used here to assign it. The V segment lost 5 bases and the J segment 8 bases; nucleotides outside the gene matches: 30. CDR1 TSWWSYY and CDR2 QGS come from the germline V gene. This CDR3 region has 21 residues. CDR3 sequence: CALGPKPAFLRRGARTGKLIF. Here the CDR3 DNA reads TGTGCTCTTGGGCCAAAACCCGCCTTCCTACGGAGGGGGGCCCGTACTGGGAAACTCATCTTT.

As concerns this clone: A far larger clone is only one base removed, so a read error is likely. Other DNA sequences in the sample encode the same CDR3. CDR3 bases: TGTGCCTGTGACACCCCACCCCACAACAGCTCCTGGGACACCCGACAAATGTTTTTC. Its translation is CACDTPPHNSSWDTRQMFF. V gene assignment gives TRDV2, but the J gene was left uncalled. The length of the CDR3 is 19 residues. Germline assignment: CDR1 GEAIGNYY and CDR2 EKD.

This clone was picked up a small number of times. TCRdb has a much larger clone's protein, which differs at residue 2 from the translation of this DNA, likely because of a read error; what is shown is the protein translated from the DNA. The chain links TRDV2 to TRDJ1; no reliable D call. This CDR3 has 16 residues. Germline values: CDR1 GEAIGNYY, CDR2 EKD. CDR3 sequence (DNA): TGTTCCTGTGACACCGGAGGTTCCCGGTACACCGATAAACTCATCTTT. Protein sequence: CSCDTGGSRYTDKLIF.

Concerning this clone itself: TCRdb shows a much larger clone's protein in place of this DNA's translation, and the two differ at residue 12, likely through a read error; the protein shown is translated from the DNA. The chain has TRDV2 and TRDJ1; TRDD3 aligns across 7 bases. This CDR3 spans 16 amino acids. The germline CDR1 and CDR2 sequences are GEAIGNYY and EKD. CDR3 in DNA: TGTGCCTGTGACTACGCTGGGGGCTATTACACCGGTAAACTCATATTT. Translation: CACDYAGGYYTGKLIF.

To note about this clone: This likely stems from a read error, as it lies one base from a far larger clone. This same CDR3 is encoded by further DNA sequences in the sample. The chain links TRDV2 to TRDJ3, with D tentatively TRDD3 (5 bases). The J gene, missing from TCRdb, was assigned here through DNA to germline matching. The CDR3 contains 16 residues. CDR1 GEAIGNYY and CDR2 EKD come from the germline V gene. The CDR3 DNA reads as TGTGCCTGTGACACCGAACTCTCCTGGGACACCCGGCAGATGTTTTTC. Protein product: CACDTELSWDTRQMFF.

This clone appeared a few times. Its ends do not fully match the called genes, so a read error is possible. CDR3 sequence: CALGEEYAYWGISYTDKLIF. CDR3 coding DNA: TGTGCCCTTGGGGAAGAGTATGCCTACTGGGGGATATCCTACACCGATAAACTCATCTTT. The J gene is TRDJ1, the V gene TRDV1, with 11 bases aligning to TRDD3. The J gene, not given by TCRdb, was assigned here from a germline match of the nucleotide sequence. CDR3 length: 20 amino acids. Germline-derived CDR1 and CDR2 are TSWWSYY and QGS.

This clone has at least ten counts. TCRdb records a much larger clone's protein for this DNA, with a difference at residue 10 that likely arises from a read error; the protein given is the translation of the DNA. CDR3 in amino acids: CACDQISRGADKLIF. As DNA, the CDR3 is TGTGCCTGTGACCAAATTTCCCGGGGAGCCGATAAACTCATCTTT. J is TRDJ1 and V is TRDV2, with D possibly matching TRDD3 (5 bases). As TCRdb names no J gene, one was assigned here on the basis of a DNA match to germline. The germline V gene encodes CDR1 GEAIGNYY and CDR2 EKD. CDR3 size: 15 residues. V was cut by 3 bases and J by 3 bases, with 16 bases left in between.

The table lists this clone with a few counts. The J gene is TRDJ1, the V gene TRDV1; 9 bases map to TRDD3. Looked up from germline, CDR1 is TSWWSYY and CDR2 is QGS. With 4 bases clipped from V and 0 bases from J, the junction kept 18 bases outside the gene matches. The CDR3 is 20 amino acids. CDR3 region: CALGAPHLRGIHPYTDKLIF. In DNA form, the CDR3 reads TGTGCTCTTGGGGCCCCTCATCTACGGGGGATACACCCGTACACCGATAAACTCATCTTT.

In this sample, this clone turned up many times. The chain recombines TRDV2 with TRDJ1; 12 bases agree with TRDD3. The CDR3 extends over 19 amino acids. V was clipped by 0 bases and J by 1 base; unmatched bases: 11. Germline assignment: CDR1 GEAIGNYY and CDR2 EKD. CDR3 in amino acids: CACDTVDRLGDTVTDKLIF. The CDR3 DNA reads TGTGCCTGTGACACCGTCGATCGACTGGGGGATACTGTCACCGATAAACTCATCTTT.

This clone has ten or more counts. With a far larger clone one base away, a read error is the likely cause. In the same sample, other DNA sequences code for this CDR3. The V and J genes are TRDV2 and TRDJ2; 9 nucleotides line up with TRDD3. The J gene, not given by TCRdb, was assigned here from a germline match of the nucleotide sequence. The trim removed 0 bases at V and 11 bases at J, leaving 3 bases unmatched. CDR1 GEAIGNYY and CDR2 EKD come from the germline V gene. The CDR3 extends over 13 amino acids. Here the CDR3 DNA reads TGTGCCTGTGACACCTGGGGGATAGCGCAACTCTTCTTT. Protein: CACDTWGIAQLFF.